A single sample is the source of the 28 T cell receptor beta chains below, sequenced in a study of spatial heterogeneity in lung cancer. As for time point: sample taken at primary tumor resection. TCRdb called the 5' RACE reads again in MiXCR, with one record for every CDR3 protein. The table has approximately 40,000 distinct CDR3 sequences, roughly an eighth seen once. This sample comprised PBMCs, obtained at surgery. The receptors stem from a male donor with early-stage non-small cell lung cancer.

This clonotype was picked up many times. The chain links TRBV29-1 to TRBJ1-2, with TRBD1 matching over 7 bases. Looked up from germline, CDR1 is SQVTM and CDR2 is ANQGSEA. The CDR3 is 13 residues long. After removal of 7 bases from V and 4 bases from J, the junction contained 9 bases not matched to a gene. CDR3 DNA: TGCAGCGCGCGACAGGGCGATCGCTATGGCTACACCTTC. It yields the protein CSARQGDRYGYTF.

The chain links TRBV5-1 to TRBJ1-5, with TRBD1 as a possible D gene (5 bases). CDR1 is SGHRS, CDR2 YFSETQ, per germline. V lost 3 bases and J 3 bases, leaving 7 bases between the germline ends. CDR3 length: 13 amino acids. The CDR3 bases are TGCGCCAGCAGCTGGGGGGACAATCAGCCCCAGCATTTT. This sequence encodes CASSWGDNQPQHF.

The V and J genes are TRBV5-6 and TRBJ2-7, with D perhaps matching TRBD2 (6 bases). Germline V lookup: CDR1 SGHDT, CDR2 YYEEEE. The CDR3 is 16 residues long. V lost 0 bases, J lost 3 bases, and 16 bases lay in between. The CDR3 region has the DNA TGTGCCAGCAGCTTGGTCCATCCCGGCGGGAACTACGAGCAGTACTTC. Amino acids: CASSLVHPGGNYEQYF. The whole variable domain, filled in from reference TRBV5-6 and TRBJ2-7, reads DAGVTQSPTHLIKTRGQQVTLRCSPKSGHDTVSWYQQALGQGPQFIFQYYEEEERQRGNFPDRFSGHQFPNYSSELNVNALLLGDSALYLCASSLVHPGGNYEQYFGPGTRLTVT.

This clonotype has ten or more counts. The chain is built from TRBV5-1 and TRBJ2-5; TRBD2 is a possible D gene (7 bases). This CDR3 has 14 residues. CDR1 and CDR2 (germline): SGHRS, YFSETQ. The V end was cut by 3 bases, the J end by 7 bases, with 16 bases between. CDR3 nucleotide sequence: TGCGCCAGCAGCTGGGAGGGGGTCGCAGGGACCCAGTACTTC. Translation: CASSWEGVAGTQYF.

Comments on this clonotype: A much larger clone lies a single base off, so this may be a read error. The chain recombines TRBV11-2 with TRBJ2-5; no definite D call. The germline gives CDR1 SGHAT, CDR2 FQNNGV. There are 14 residues in the CDR3. Trimming took 1 base from V and 6 from J, leaving 12 bases between them. The CDR3 here is CASSLATLGKTQYF. The CDR3 DNA sequence: TGTGCCAGCAGCTTAGCCACGCTGGGGAAGACCCAGTACTTC. The whole variable domain, filled in from reference TRBV11-2 and TRBJ2-5, reads EAGVAQSPRYKIIEKRQSVAFWCNPISGHATLYWYQQILGQGPKLLIQFQNNGVVDDSQLPKDRFSAERLKGVDSTLKIQPAKLEDSAVYLCASSLATLGKTQYFGPGTRLLVL.

This clonotype turned up a few times. CDR3 nucleotide sequence: TGCGCCAGCAGCACCGGACAGGGGAAGAACACTGAAGCTTTCTTT. Protein product: CASSTGQGKNTEAFF. The chain has TRBV5-1 and TRBJ1-1, with TRBD1 matching over 9 bases. Germline loops: CDR1 SGHRS, CDR2 YFSETQ. The CDR3 consists of 15 residues. V was clipped by 4 bases and J by 1 base; unmatched bases: 5.

Only a few counts were recorded for this clonotype. J is TRBJ2-7 and V is TRBV5-6; 7 bases are a match to TRBD2. Trimming took 4 bases from V and 4 from J; bases not matched to a gene: 5. Germline V gives CDR1 SGHDT, CDR2 YYEEEE. The CDR3 sequence is 13 residues long. In nucleotides, the CDR3 is TGTGCCAGCAGCCCCGGACTAGTATACGAGCAGTACTTC. Protein product: CASSPGLVYEQYF.

A note on this clonotype: At one end, the junction sequence differs from germline, possibly due to a read error. The chain is built from TRBV6-2 or TRBV6-3 and TRBJ2-1; 7 bases are a match to TRBD2. The germline V gene encodes CDR1 MNHEY and CDR2 SVGEGT. This CDR3 contains 12 residues. The CDR3 reads CASSSNLAGQNF. CDR3 sequence (DNA): TGTGCCAGCAGTTCAAATTTAGCGGGCCAGAACTTC.

This clonotype was seen only a few times. V usage is TRBV5-1 and J usage is TRBJ2-5, with TRBD1 matching 8 bases. Losses at the gene ends were 3 bases for V and 5 bases for J; bases not matched to a gene: 6. This CDR3 region has 14 residues. The V gene's germline CDR1 is SGHRS and CDR2 YFSETQ. The CDR3 DNA sequence: TGCGCCAGCAGCTCCGGACAGGGCGGGGAGACCCAGTACTTC. Encoded protein: CASSSGQGGETQYF.

The chain combines TRBV24-1 with TRBJ2-6; no clear D gene. This CDR3 has 15 residues. Germline-derived CDR1 and CDR2 are KGHDR and SFDVKD. V lost 3 bases to trimming and J lost 3 bases, with 8 bases between them. The CDR3 loop reads CATSDEVLGANVLTF. The CDR3 DNA sequence: TGTGCCACCAGTGATGAGGTCCTTGGGGCCAACGTCCTGACTTTC.

The CDR3 is CASSDRVVDEQFF. The DNA for the CDR3 is TGTGCCAGCAGTGACAGGGTAGTAGATGAGCAGTTCTTC. The chain carries TRBV6-1 and TRBJ2-1, with D possibly being TRBD1 (5 bases). The CDR3 spans 13 residues. Per germline, CDR1 MNHNS and CDR2 SASEGT. The V gene lost 3 bases and the J gene lost 8 bases, with 11 bases spanning the gap.

This clonotype has more than one count but fewer than ten. The gene calls are TRBV20-1 and TRBJ2-7, with 8 nucleotides matching TRBD1. CDR1 is DFQATT and CDR2 is SNEGSKA in the germline V gene (reference sequence). The CDR3 sequence is 18 residues long. After removal of 0 bases from V and 3 bases from J, the junction contained 16 bases not matched to a gene. The DNA for the CDR3 is TGCAGTGCTAGAGATCCTAGGATAGTGGCAGGGGGCCTCTACGAGCAGTACTTC. Amino acids: CSARDPRIVAGGLYEQYF.

The V and J genes are TRBV29-1 and TRBJ2-7; D may be TRBD1 or TRBD2 (5 bases each). V gave up 3 bases and J gave up 2 bases, with 11 bases separating them. The CDR3 has 13 amino acids. CDR1 is SQVTM and CDR2 is ANQGSEA in the germline V gene. In DNA form, the CDR3 reads TGCAGCGTTGAGGGACGAACCACCTACGAGCAGTACTTC. This sequence encodes CSVEGRTTYEQYF.

The chain couples TRBV28 to TRBJ2-3; no clear D. The CDR3 has 12 amino acids. V gave up 6 bases and J gave up 4 bases, with 8 bases separating them. Germline lookup yields CDR1 MDHEN and CDR2 SYDVKM. The CDR3 reads CASRTRADTQYF. The CDR3 nucleotides are TGTGCCAGCAGAACCCGGGCAGATACGCAGTATTTT. The whole variable domain, remainder taken from reference TRBV28 and TRBJ2-3, is DVKVTQSSRYLVKRTGEKVFLECVQDMDHENMFWYRQDPGLGLRLIYFSYDVKMKEKGDIPEGYSVSREKKERFSLILESASTNQTSMYLCASRTRADTQYFGPGTRLTVL.

In regard to this clonotype: An end of the junction does not agree with germline; a read error may underlie this. V is TRBV7-9 and J is TRBJ1-6; D not resolved. This CDR3 comprises 14 residues. Germline V gives CDR1 SEHNR, CDR2 FQNEAQ (reference sequence). The CDR3: CASSPEQSNSPLPF. In nucleotides, the CDR3 is TGTGCCAGCAGCCCGGAGCAGAGTAATTCACCCCTCCCCTTT.

This clonotype has only a few counts. CDR3 sequence reads: CASSGLGAYEQYF. Written as DNA, the CDR3 is TGTGCCAGCAGTGGATTAGGGGCCTACGAGCAGTACTTC. The rearrangement joins TRBV2 to TRBJ2-7; D possibly corresponds to TRBD1 (5 bases). V was clipped by 4 bases and J by 2 bases, with 9 bases between them. CDR1 and CDR2 (germline): SNHLY, FYNNEI. There are 13 residues in the CDR3.

There are many counts of this clonotype. The chain couples TRBV5-1 to TRBJ2-5, with 10 bases aligning to TRBD1. V was pared by 2 bases and J by 5 bases, with 6 bases of the junction left unmatched. Germline CDR1 SGHRS, CDR2 YFSETQ. The CDR3 length is 15 residues. In DNA form, the CDR3 reads TGCGCCAGCAGCTTCACCGGGACAGGGGACGAGACCCAGTACTTC. Translated, it gives CASSFTGTGDETQYF.

Many counts were recorded for this clonotype. V and J are TRBV5-6 and TRBJ2-5; 8 nucleotides match TRBD1. With 4 bases clipped from V and 2 bases from J, the junction kept 4 bases outside the gene matches. The CDR3 has 14 amino acids. Germline V CDR1 and CDR2: SGHDT, YYEEEE. This CDR3 is CASSMTGDQETQYF. CDR3 nucleotides: TGTGCCAGCAGCATGACAGGGGATCAAGAGACCCAGTACTTC.

The chain uses TRBV3-1 and TRBJ2-3; D gene uncertain. The CDR3 runs 14 residues. Germline V CDR1 and CDR2: LGHDT, YNNKEL (reference sequence). V was trimmed by 2 bases and J by 1 base, leaving 7 bases between them. This CDR3 reads CASSQLQGTDTQYF. The CDR3 bases are TGTGCCAGCAGCCAACTACAAGGCACAGATACGCAGTATTTT.

V usage is TRBV20-1 and J usage is TRBJ2-5; 9 bases match TRBD1. This CDR3 spans 16 amino acids. J lost 5 bases, V lost 5 bases, and 15 bases had no gene match. Germline CDR1 DFQATT, CDR2 SNEGSKA (reference sequence). The CDR3 here is CSAGPPTGGMKETQYF. DNA for the CDR3: TGCAGTGCTGGCCCCCCGACAGGGGGGATGAAGGAGACCCAGTACTTC.

The V call is TRBV7-2, the J call TRBJ1-2; TRBD1 is a possible D gene (5 bases). This CDR3 has 15 residues. V was trimmed by 0 bases and J by 5 bases, leaving 13 bases between them. The V gene's germline CDR1 is SGHTA and CDR2 FQGNSA. The CDR3 region is CASSLAYDRGYGYTF. CDR3 nucleotide sequence: TGTGCCAGCAGCTTAGCCTATGACAGAGGGTATGGCTACACCTTC.

This clonotype was detected a few times. This chain joins TRBV6-5 and TRBJ1-2; weak D call: TRBD1 (6 bases). Germline CDR1 is MNHEY and CDR2 is SVGAGI. V was clipped by 6 bases and J by 3 bases, with 14 bases between them. The CDR3 consists of 14 residues. CDR3 bases: TGTGCCAGCAGGACAGGCCGGGGGGACTATGGCTACACCTTC. Its protein product is CASRTGRGDYGYTF.

This chain joins TRBV7-2 and TRBJ1-1; unclear D gene. The CDR3 consists of 13 residues. V was trimmed by 2 bases and J by 4 bases, leaving 8 bases between them. Germline CDR1 and CDR2: SGHTA and FQGNSA. Here the CDR3 DNA reads TGTGCCAGCAGCTTAAGGCGGGCCACTGAAGCTTTCTTT. Translating gives CASSLRRATEAFF. Looking up the rest from reference TRBV7-2 and TRBJ1-1 gives the full variable domain: GAGVSQSPSNKVTEKGKDVELRCDPISGHTALYWYRQSLGQGLEFLIYFQGNSAPDKSGLPSDRFSAERTGGSVSTLTIQRTQQEDSAVYLCASSLRRATEAFFGQGTRLTVV.

This clonotype was found many times. The chain employs TRBV9 and TRBJ1-2; tentative D call: TRBD1 (5 bases). Germline V gene data show CDR1 as SGDLS and CDR2 as YYNGEE. The CDR3 is made up of 12 amino acids. The germline V and J ends were trimmed by 7 bases and 4 bases, with 11 bases remaining between them. DNA for the CDR3: TGTGCCAGCGGGGCGTCTCTCTATGGCTACACCTTC. It is translated as CASGASLYGYTF.

This clonotype was counted many times. This chain connects TRBV2 to TRBJ1-4; TRBD1 might be the D (6 bases). V was shortened by 1 base and J by 7 bases, with 13 bases between the two germline ends. CDR3 length: 15 amino acids. From germline, CDR1 is SNHLY and CDR2 FYNNEI. CDR3 amino acids: CASSEVQGFGEKLFF. The CDR3 bases are TGTGCCAGCAGTGAAGTACAGGGTTTCGGTGAAAAACTGTTTTTT.

J is TRBJ2-3 and V is TRBV7-9; 9 nucleotides match TRBD1. Germline V gives CDR1 SEHNR, CDR2 FQNEAQ (reference sequence). The CDR3 is made up of 15 amino acids. The junction had 3 bases not matched to a gene; V was cut back by 3 bases and J by 2 bases. CDR3 residues: CASSFRDRVTDTQYF. In nucleotides, the CDR3 is TGTGCCAGCAGCTTCCGGGACAGGGTCACAGATACGCAGTATTTT.

This chain connects TRBV7-9 to TRBJ1-2, with no clear D. CDR1 is SEHNR and CDR2 is FQNEAQ in the germline V gene (reference sequence). Trimming took off 6 bases at V and 3 bases at J, with 17 bases between the two ends. The CDR3 has 15 residues. This chain's CDR3 is CASRSLAGRYYGYTF. The DNA for the CDR3 is TGTGCCAGCAGGTCCTTAGCAGGTCGCTACTATGGCTACACCTTC. The variable domain in full, completed from reference TRBV7-9 and TRBJ1-2, reads DTGVSQNPRHKITKRGQNVTFRCDPISEHNRLYWYRQTLGQGPEFLTYFQNEAQLEKSRLLSDRFSAERPKGSFSTLEIQRTEQGDSAMYLCASRSLAGRYYGYTFGSGTRLTVV.

This clonotype was detected many times. The chain uses TRBV28 and TRBJ1-1; 8 bases are shared with TRBD1. Trimming took 7 bases from V and 1 from J; bases not matched to a gene: 5. The CDR3 spans 14 residues. Per the germline V gene, CDR1 is MDHEN and CDR2 is SYDVKM. The CDR3 DNA follows: TGTGCCAGCAACACGGGACAGGCGAACACTGAAGCTTTCTTT. It yields the protein CASNTGQANTEAFF.